The 32 T cell receptor beta chains in this list originate from one sample, sequenced in a study of CD8 T cells in ankylosing spondylitis (TCRdb year 2017). The library was built by means of 5' RACE. TCRdb records Illumina HiSeq 2500 as the sequencer. The public sequencing data were trimmed at Q25 with fastp and processed into clonotypes with MiXCR by TCRdb, which kept only in-frame beta chains. Under each unique CDR3 protein, matching rows form one entry showing the most common genes and DNA. The sample includes 350,000 to 450,000 distinct CDR3 sequences, with 20% observed a single time. The top ten clones comprise roughly 13% of the sample. Sequencing was done on a sample of blood, either unsorted or a sorted T cell fraction (not recorded which). These receptors came from a male donor with ankylosing spondylitis or in good health (not recorded which).

This clonotype was found a few times. V usage is TRBV14 and J usage is TRBJ2-2; D not resolved. CDR3 length equals 13 residues. Germline CDR1 is SGHDN and CDR2 is FVKESK. Trimming left V 2 bases short and J 6 bases short, with 7 bases between. For the CDR3, the DNA is TGTGCCAGCAGCCAAATTTCGCCCGGGGAGCTGTTTTTT. Protein: CASSQISPGELFF.

The rearrangement joins TRBV5-1 to TRBJ2-7; 9 bases agree with TRBD1. This CDR3 spans 16 amino acids. J was trimmed by 4 bases and V by 4 bases; bases with no gene match: 12. From germline, CDR1 is SGHRS and CDR2 YFSETQ. The CDR3 loop is CASSPSLGTGSYEQYF. In nucleotides, the CDR3 is TGCGCCAGCAGCCCATCCCTCGGGACAGGGTCGTACGAGCAGTACTTC.

The sample holds a few counts of this clonotype. The rearrangement links TRBV28 to TRBJ1-5; maybe TRBD1 (5 bases). V lost 11 bases and J 1 base, leaving 15 bases between the germline ends. Germline CDR1 and CDR2: MDHEN and SYDVKM. CDR3 length: 14 amino acids. The CDR3 reads CASGVQGSNQPQHF. In DNA form, the CDR3 reads TGTGCCTCGGGCGTCCAGGGCAGCAATCAGCCCCAGCATTTT.

The chain is built from TRBV6-5 and TRBJ2-2; D may be TRBD1 or TRBD2 (5 bases each). CDR1 is MNHEY and CDR2 is SVGAGI in the germline V gene. CDR3 length equals 14 residues. V was shortened by 0 bases and J by 14 bases, with 16 bases between the two germline ends. CDR3 protein: CASSYSWGRDDLFF. CDR3 coding DNA: TGTGCCAGCAGTTACTCCTGGGGACGCGACGACCTGTTTTTT.

This CDR3 reads CASSLSLGGGGRELFF. Written as DNA, the CDR3 is TGTGCCAGCAGTTTATCACTAGGAGGCGGTGGTCGGGAGCTGTTTTTT. The chain links TRBV27 to TRBJ2-2, with D tentatively TRBD2 (5 bases). This CDR3 spans 16 amino acids. The germline gives CDR1 MNHEY, CDR2 SMNVEV (reference sequence). The V gene lost 0 bases and the J gene lost 9 bases, with 17 bases spanning the gap.

This clonotype was found a few times. This sequence joins TRBV7-9 and TRBJ2-5; D assignment may be TRBD1 or TRBD2 (5 bases each). The germline V gene has CDR1 SEHNR and CDR2 FQNEAQ (reference sequence). This CDR3 region has 15 residues. V lost 3 bases and J 2 bases, leaving 13 bases between the germline ends. In DNA, the CDR3 is TGTGCCAGCAGCTTGATAGCGAGGGGTCAAGAGACCCAGTACTTC. It codes for CASSLIARGQETQYF.

The gene calls are TRBV30 and TRBJ2-5; D is perhaps TRBD2 (5 bases). Germline lookup yields CDR1 GTSNPN and CDR2 SVGIG (reference sequence). The germline V and J ends were trimmed by 0 bases and 7 bases, with 12 bases remaining between them. CDR3 length: 13 amino acids. The DNA of the CDR3 is TGTGCCTGGAGTGTAACGGGGTCTGGGACCCAGTACTTC. Protein: CAWSVTGSGTQYF.

This clonotype was observed a handful of times. The chain couples TRBV27 to TRBJ2-7; D not certain. The germline gives CDR1 MNHEY, CDR2 SMNVEV (reference sequence). This CDR3 comprises 14 residues. Trimming removed 5 bases at V and 3 bases at J, with 14 bases between. In DNA form, the CDR3 reads TGTGCCAGCAGTCCCGGACGTACGTTCTACGAGCAGTACTTC. As protein: CASSPGRTFYEQYF.

The J gene is TRBJ2-4, the V gene TRBV27; 8 bases map to TRBD1. CDR1 and CDR2 (germline): MNHEY, SMNVEV (reference sequence). This CDR3 has 16 residues. The ends lost 5 bases at V and 0 bases at J; junction bases unmatched: 6. The CDR3, as DNA: TGTGCCAGCAGTGATCGGACAGGGCTAGCCAAAAACATTCAGTACTTC. Translating gives CASSDRTGLAKNIQYF.

The CDR3 here is CAWGPLSGEQYF. CDR3 sequence (DNA): TGTGCCTGGGGTCCCCTATCGGGCGAGCAGTACTTC. V gene TRBV30 combines with J gene TRBJ2-7; D remains ambiguous. V gave up 5 bases and J gave up 6 bases, with 14 bases separating them. Germline lookup yields CDR1 GTSNPN and CDR2 SVGIG (reference sequence). The CDR3 has 12 amino acids.

The rearrangement links TRBV6-5 to TRBJ2-3; 7 positions match TRBD2. CDR3 length equals 17 residues. In germline, CDR1 is MNHEY, CDR2 SVGAGI. Trimming took 2 bases from V and 2 from J; bases not matched to a gene: 10. DNA for the CDR3: TGTGCCAGCAGTTACGGGGGGGGTCCCGAGTCCACAGATACGCAGTATTTT. This sequence encodes CASSYGGGPESTDTQYF.

In this sample, this clonotype turned up a few times. This chain joins TRBV11-2 and TRBJ1-1; 7 positions agree with TRBD1. Trimming took 4 bases from V and 0 from J; bases not matched to a gene: 2. Germline lookup yields CDR1 SGHAT and CDR2 FQNNGV. The CDR3 has 14 residues. The CDR3 DNA follows: TGTGCCAGCAGCTCGACAGGGTTGAACACTGAAGCTTTCTTT. Translated, it gives CASSSTGLNTEAFF.

This clonotype has only a few counts. The rearrangement uses TRBV6-5 and TRBJ2-7; D remains ambiguous. Germline assignment: CDR1 MNHEY and CDR2 SVGAGI. The CDR3 runs to 13 residues. V lost 0 bases to trimming and J lost 2 bases, with 5 bases between them. DNA of the CDR3: TGTGCCAGCAGTTACTCTGACGCCTACGAGCAGTACTTC. It specifies CASSYSDAYEQYF.

This clonotype was counted between two and nine times. The chain uses TRBV7-9 and TRBJ2-3; the D gene is possibly TRBD1 (5 bases). The CDR3 covers 15 residues. Per germline, CDR1 SEHNR and CDR2 FQNEAQ (reference sequence). V was trimmed by 2 bases and J by 1 base, leaving 10 bases between them. The DNA for the CDR3 is TGTGCCAGCAGCTTATTACCACAGGGCACAGATACGCAGTATTTT. It encodes CASSLLPQGTDTQYF.

The rearrangement joins TRBV24-1 to TRBJ2-7; D remains unclear. Deletions cut 2 bases from V and 4 bases from J, with 11 bases between. There are 14 residues in the CDR3. Germline V gene sequence: CDR1 KGHDR, CDR2 SFDVKD. The CDR3 region is CATSDSMAPYEQYF. As DNA, the CDR3 is TGTGCCACCAGTGATTCCATGGCCCCTTACGAGCAGTACTTC.

The chain employs TRBV3-1 and TRBJ2-5; 13 bases line up with TRBD2. This CDR3 is 16 amino acids long. Germline assignment: CDR1 LGHDT and CDR2 YNNKEL (reference sequence). Trimming took 4 bases from V and 4 from J; bases not matched to a gene: 6. Here the CDR3 reads CASSPYWTSGGETQYF. Written as DNA, the CDR3 is TGTGCCAGCAGCCCCTACTGGACTAGCGGGGGAGAGACCCAGTACTTC.

This chain connects TRBV12-3 or TRBV12-4 to TRBJ1-5; D may be TRBD1 (6 bases). This CDR3 has 14 amino acids. Deletions cut 4 bases from V and 4 bases from J, with 11 bases between. The CDR3 spells CASSYAGDNQPQHF. The CDR3 DNA reads as TGTGCCAGCAGTTATGCAGGGGATAATCAGCCCCAGCATTTT.

The CDR3 spells CASSASDYHINEQFF. CDR3 nucleotides: TGTGCCAGCAGCGCCAGTGACTACCATATCAATGAGCAGTTCTTC. V is TRBV7-9 and J is TRBJ2-1; possible D gene TRBD2, 5 bases. Between the trimmed V and J ends, which lost 5 bases and 6 bases, there was a span of 17 bases. This CDR3 has 15 residues. The V gene's germline CDR1 is SEHNR and CDR2 FQNEAQ (reference sequence).

The chain carries TRBV4-1 and TRBJ2-7; no reliable D call. Trimming cost V 0 bases and J 4 bases, with 7 bases left between them. Germline V gene sequence: CDR1 MGHRA, CDR2 YSYEKL. This CDR3 region has 13 residues. For the CDR3, the DNA is TGCGCCAGCAGCCAAGAACGCCTTTACGAGCAGTACTTC. Encoded protein: CASSQERLYEQYF.

The chain uses TRBV28 and TRBJ2-5, with D perhaps TRBD1 (6 bases). The CDR3 is 16 amino acids. V gave up 5 bases and J gave up 5 bases, with 21 bases separating them. Germline V gene sequence: CDR1 MDHEN, CDR2 SYDVKM. The CDR3 sequence is CASSQPLVRGFETQYF. In DNA form, the CDR3 reads TGTGCCAGCAGTCAACCCCTCGTTAGGGGGTTCGAGACCCAGTACTTC.

The chain carries TRBV2 and TRBJ2-7, with D tentatively TRBD2 (5 bases). The CDR3 has 13 residues. Germline values: CDR1 SNHLY, CDR2 FYNNEI. V was pared by 4 bases and J by 3 bases, with 10 bases between. In DNA, the CDR3 is TGTGCCAGCAGTGTTCCGGGGTACTACGAGCAGTACTTC. It is translated as CASSVPGYYEQYF. Combining the CDR3 with reference TRBV2 and TRBJ2-7 gives the whole variable domain EPEVTQTPSHQVTQMGQEVILRCVPISNHLYFYWYRQILGQKVEFLVSFYNNEISEKSEIFDDQFSVERPDGSNFTLKIRSTKLEDSAMYFCASSVPGYYEQYFGPGTRLTVT.

The rearrangement links TRBV24-1 to TRBJ2-2; D uncertain. Trimming took 6 bases from V and 9 from J, leaving 10 bases between them. Germline CDR1 KGHDR, CDR2 SFDVKD. CDR3 length: 12 amino acids. The CDR3: CATSRSSRELFF. CDR3 bases: TGTGCCACCAGTAGAAGTAGCCGGGAGCTGTTTTTT.

The rearrangement uses TRBV3-1 and TRBJ2-1; 9 bases line up with TRBD2. Trimming removed 4 bases from V and 0 bases from J; junction bases left unmatched: 7. Per germline, CDR1 LGHDT and CDR2 YNNKEL (reference sequence). CDR3 length: 17 residues. DNA of the CDR3: TGTGCCAGCAGCCGGGTAGCGGGGGCTGGCTCCTACAATGAGCAGTTCTTC. As protein: CASSRVAGAGSYNEQFF.

This clonotype appeared many times. The chain couples TRBV12-3 or TRBV12-4 to TRBJ2-3; tentative D call: TRBD1 (5 bases). V shed 3 bases and J shed 2 bases, with 9 bases lying between them. The CDR3 is 14 amino acids. The CDR3 region is CASSFRGFTDTQYF. As DNA, the CDR3 is TGTGCCAGCAGTTTTAGGGGTTTCACAGATACGCAGTATTTT.

The chain carries TRBV29-1 and TRBJ2-1, with D perhaps matching TRBD2 (6 bases). Trimming took 4 bases from V and 3 from J, leaving 10 bases between them. Germline V gene sequence: CDR1 SQVTM, CDR2 ANQGSEA. This CDR3 has 13 amino acids. CDR3 residues: CSVVGSGYNEQFF. In nucleotides, the CDR3 is TGCAGCGTTGTGGGTAGCGGCTACAATGAGCAGTTCTTC.

The V and J genes are TRBV7-9 and TRBJ2-1; tentatively, D is TRBD1 (6 bases). Trimming shortened V by 5 bases and J by 4 bases, and 18 bases separated the two germline ends. Per the germline V gene, CDR1 is SEHNR and CDR2 is FQNEAQ (reference sequence). The CDR3 covers 16 residues. The DNA for the CDR3 is TGTGCCAGCAGCCATTCTGGTGGGGGCCGTTACAATGAGCAGTTCTTC. Its protein product is CASSHSGGGRYNEQFF.

This clonotype occurred a few times. The chain has TRBV10-3 and TRBJ2-1; TRBD2 matches 8 bases. Unmatched junction bases numbered 1, after V lost 1 base and J lost 2 bases. CDR1 is ENHRY and CDR2 is SYGVKD in the germline V gene. This CDR3 contains 15 residues. CDR3: CAISEFSGAYNEQFF. The DNA for the CDR3 is TGTGCCATCAGTGAGTTTAGCGGGGCCTACAATGAGCAGTTCTTC.

This clonotype was counted a few times. The genes are TRBV7-9 and TRBJ2-3; D gene unclear. Germline V gives CDR1 SEHNR, CDR2 FQNEAQ (reference sequence). V was cut by 11 bases and J by 2 bases, with 17 bases left in between. This CDR3 comprises 14 residues. The CDR3 DNA is TGTGCCTTCAGTCGTTCGGAAGACACAGATACGCAGTATTTT. It yields the protein CAFSRSEDTDTQYF.

Ten or more counts support this clonotype. V usage is TRBV12-3 or TRBV12-4 and J usage is TRBJ1-1; D is ambiguous. The CDR3 has 13 amino acids. V lost 4 bases, J lost 3 bases, and 9 bases lay in between. The CDR3 nucleotides are TGTGCCAGCAGTTACGGAGTCTACACTGAAGCTTTCTTT. Protein: CASSYGVYTEAFF.

A note on this clonotype: With a far larger clone one base away, a read error is the likely cause. The J gene is TRBJ2-1, the V gene TRBV11-2; perhaps TRBD2 as D (5 bases). The length of the CDR3 is 14 residues. Germline CDR1 SGHAT, CDR2 FQNNGV. The V end lost 0 bases, the J end lost 2 bases, and 5 bases lay between the germline ends. The CDR3, as DNA: TGTGCCAGCAGCTTAGAGGGAGCCTACAATGAGCAGTTCTTC. This codes for CASSLEGAYNEQFF. Filled out from reference TRBV11-2 and TRBJ2-1, the complete variable domain reads EAGVAQSPRYKIIEKRQSVAFWCNPISGHATLYWYQQILGQGPKLLIQFQNNGVVDDSQLPKDRFSAERLKGVDSTLKIQPAKLEDSAVYLCASSLEGAYNEQFFGPGTRLTVL.

The CDR3 loop is CASSPRTQETQYF. The CDR3 nucleotides are TGTGCCAGCAGCCCCCGCACGCAAGAGACCCAGTACTTC. The rearrangement uses TRBV11-2 and TRBJ2-5; D remains unclear. The ends were cut back, 5 bases at V and 2 bases at J, with 9 bases in the middle. The germline gives CDR1 SGHAT, CDR2 FQNNGV. This CDR3 is built from 13 residues.

This clonotype was observed a handful of times. The gene calls are TRBV30 and TRBJ2-1; D is tentatively TRBD1 or TRBD2 (5 bases each). The CDR3 contains 13 residues. The V end lost 0 bases, the J end lost 9 bases, and 12 bases lay between the germline ends. CDR1 is GTSNPN and CDR2 is SVGIG in the germline V gene (reference sequence). In nucleotides, the CDR3 is TGTGCCTGGAGTGTACGTCTGGGGGTTGAGCAGTTCTTC. It translates to CAWSVRLGVEQFF.